This passage covers 30 T cell receptor beta chains from one sample sequenced in a study of CD8 T cells in Susac syndrome. An amount of RNA that ranged from 0.5 to 1 ug was reverse transcribed with random hexamers. A single record per CDR3 protein comes from TCRdb applying MiXCR to the immunoSEQ multiplex PCR reads. The sample lists around 280,000 distinct CDR3 sequences, around 83% occurring once. Sequencing was carried out using CD8+ T cells from PBMCs. The source of these receptors is a human donor with multiple sclerosis.

The chain carries TRBV18 and TRBJ2-4; 7 bases map to TRBD1. The CDR3 sequence is 16 residues long. Trimming at V came to 2 bases and at J to 4 bases, leaving 8 bases not matched to a gene. Germline CDR1 KGHSH, CDR2 LQKENI. The CDR3 reads CASSPTGQPTKNIQYF. The DNA for the CDR3 is TGTGCCAGCTCACCAACGGGACAGCCCACTAAAAACATTCAGTACTTC.

This clonotype was detected only a few times. The V gene is TRBV2, the J gene TRBJ2-1; D remains unclear. Germline loops: CDR1 SNHLY, CDR2 FYNNEI. This CDR3 has 8 amino acids. The germline V and J ends were trimmed by 9 bases and 13 bases, with 7 bases remaining between them. This CDR3 reads CASSQQFF. The CDR3, as DNA: TGTGCCAGTAGCCAACAGTTCTTC.

This chain links TRBV12-3 or TRBV12-4 with TRBJ2-3; 9 nucleotides line up with TRBD2. Trimming cost V 7 bases and J 5 bases; bases outside gene matches: 13. The length of the CDR3 is 16 residues. The CDR3 sequence is CASITRWTSAIDTQYF. The CDR3 DNA follows: TGTGCCAGCATCACCCGGTGGACTAGCGCAATAGATACGCAGTATTTT.

The CDR3 DNA reads TGTGCCAGCAGTTTTCCACTGGATGCCTACAATGAGCAGTTCTTC. It translates to CASSFPLDAYNEQFF. The V gene is TRBV28, the J gene TRBJ2-1; D gene uncertain. Trimming cost V 3 bases and J 2 bases, with 11 bases left between them. This CDR3 contains 15 residues. The V gene's germline CDR1 is MDHEN and CDR2 SYDVKM.

This clonotype appeared a few times. The rearrangement uses TRBV6-1 and TRBJ1-1; D remains ambiguous. There are 14 residues in the CDR3. Per germline, CDR1 MNHNS and CDR2 SASEGT. V shed 7 bases and J shed 0 bases, with 12 bases lying between them. The CDR3: CASKPSEMNTEAFF. Written as DNA, the CDR3 is TGTGCCAGCAAGCCATCAGAAATGAACACTGAAGCTTTCTTT.

The chain joins TRBV29-1 to TRBJ2-7, with D possibly TRBD1 on 6 matching bases. With 1 base removed from V and 3 bases from J, the gap between germline ends came to 22 bases. The CDR3 runs 17 residues. Germline V gene data show CDR1 as SQVTM and CDR2 as ANQGSEA. The CDR3 sequence is CSVEGTEPDRLHYEQYF. In nucleotides, the CDR3 is TGCAGCGTTGAAGGGACAGAACCCGACCGACTCCACTACGAGCAGTACTTC.

V and J are TRBV28 and TRBJ2-5; a possible D gene is TRBD2 (6 bases). Germline V gene sequence: CDR1 MDHEN, CDR2 SYDVKM. Trimming removed 5 bases at V and 5 bases at J, with 15 bases between. This CDR3 spans 14 amino acids. This chain's CDR3 is CASSPRLEGETQYF. The DNA of the CDR3 is TGTGCCAGCAGTCCCCGTCTGGAGGGCGAGACCCAGTACTTC.

Comments on this clonotype: The junction does not match germline at one end; this may be a read error. The chain combines TRBV4-2 with TRBJ2-7; 11 bases are shared with TRBD2. The CDR3 is 15 residues long. Germline CDR1 reads LGHNA; CDR2 reads YNFKEQ. The CDR3 sequence: CARSQPLAGEYEQYF. CDR3 coding DNA: TGTGCCAGAAGCCAACCACTAGCGGGAGAGTACGAGCAGTACTTC.

This clonotype has a single count. The genes are TRBV10-3 and TRBJ2-7; 10 nucleotides match TRBD2. CDR3 length: 16 residues. Trimming cost V 2 bases and J 2 bases; bases outside gene matches: 6. CDR1 ENHRY and CDR2 SYGVKD come from the germline V gene. CDR3 coding DNA: TGTGCCATCAGTGAGCTAGCGGGAGAATTGGCCTACGAGCAGTACTTC. It translates to CAISELAGELAYEQYF.

This chain joins TRBV4-1 and TRBJ1-4; maybe TRBD1 (6 bases). The CDR3 has 16 residues. Germline loops: CDR1 MGHRA, CDR2 YSYEKL. The V gene lost 4 bases and the J gene lost 1 base, with 13 bases spanning the gap. The CDR3 sequence is CASSLRGTVTNEKLFF. In DNA form, the CDR3 reads TGCGCCAGCAGCCTAAGGGGGACCGTAACTAATGAAAAACTGTTTTTT.

This rearrangement joins TRBV27 to TRBJ2-3; D is undetermined. Trimming removed 4 bases from V and 0 bases from J, with 11 bases in between. The germline gives CDR1 MNHEY, CDR2 SMNVEV (reference sequence). The CDR3 runs to 15 residues. As DNA, the CDR3 is TGTGCCAGCAGTTCAGTAGGGCCTAGCACAGATACGCAGTATTTT. Protein: CASSSVGPSTDTQYF.

The J gene is TRBJ1-1, the V gene TRBV7-9; 8 nucleotides match TRBD1. Losses at the gene ends were 5 bases for V and 4 bases for J; bases not matched to a gene: 6. CDR3 length: 14 residues. Germline CDR1 reads SEHNR; CDR2 reads FQNEAQ (reference sequence). CDR3 amino acids: CASSAGQALTEAFF. The CDR3 region has the DNA TGTGCCAGCAGCGCGGGACAGGCACTCACTGAAGCTTTCTTT.

The chain couples TRBV6-2 or TRBV6-3 to TRBJ2-7; D is ambiguous. CDR1 and CDR2 from the germline V gene are MNHEY and SVGEGT. Trimming pared 0 bases from V and 4 bases from J, leaving 10 bases between. There are 14 residues in the CDR3. CDR3 bases: TGTGCCAGCAGTTACTCGACCTTACTTTACGAGCAGTACTTC. Its protein product is CASSYSTLLYEQYF.

This clonotype has only one observation. The chain has TRBV12-3 or TRBV12-4 and TRBJ2-7, with 9 bases that match TRBD1. The CDR3 has 16 amino acids. V shed 6 bases and J 3 bases; nucleotides not matched to a gene: 12. The CDR3 nucleotides read TGTGCCAGCAGGACCTCCGGGACAGGGTTGTACTACGAGCAGTACTTC. Translation: CASRTSGTGLYYEQYF.

The rearrangement uses TRBV5-1 and TRBJ2-1; D may be TRBD2 (5 bases). V gave up 4 bases and J gave up 5 bases, with 19 bases separating them. Germline CDR1 SGHRS, CDR2 YFSETQ. The CDR3 is 16 amino acids. CDR3 region: CASSPMEVTQNNEQFF. DNA for the CDR3: TGCGCCAGCAGCCCCATGGAGGTGACCCAGAACAATGAGCAGTTCTTC.

This chain connects TRBV5-1 to TRBJ2-2, with D perhaps TRBD2 (6 bases). CDR3 length: 13 amino acids. Trimming pared 3 bases from V and 6 bases from J, leaving 9 bases between. Germline V gene sequence: CDR1 SGHRS, CDR2 YFSETQ. The CDR3 nucleotides read TGCGCCAGCAGCTGGCCTAGCGCCGGGGAGCTGTTTTTT. Its protein is CASSWPSAGELFF. The whole variable domain, filled in from reference TRBV5-1 and TRBJ2-2, reads KAGVTQTPRYLIKTRGQQVTLSCSPISGHRSVSWYQQTPGQGLQFLFEYFSETQRNKGNFPGRFSGRQFSNSRSEMNVSTLELGDSALYLCASSWPSAGELFFGEGSRLTVL.

The V gene is TRBV14, the J gene TRBJ2-5; no reliable D call. With 4 bases removed from V and 7 bases from J, the gap between germline ends came to 10 bases. The CDR3 sequence is 12 residues long. Germline V gene lookup returns CDR1 SGHDN and CDR2 FVKESK. CDR3 coding DNA: TGTGCCAGCAGCCTTGACTTAAGGACCCAGTACTTC. It encodes CASSLDLRTQYF.

The chain is built from TRBV28 and TRBJ2-1, with 8 bases matching TRBD2. The CDR3 is 15 amino acids. Trimming cost V 4 bases and J 2 bases; bases outside gene matches: 4. From germline, CDR1 is MDHEN and CDR2 SYDVKM. The CDR3 DNA sequence: TGTGCCAGCAGTTCCATAGCGGGAACCTACAATGAGCAGTTCTTC. It translates to CASSSIAGTYNEQFF. The whole variable domain, remainder taken from reference TRBV28 and TRBJ2-1, is DVKVTQSSRYLVKRTGEKVFLECVQDMDHENMFWYRQDPGLGLRLIYFSYDVKMKEKGDIPEGYSVSREKKERFSLILESASTNQTSMYLCASSSIAGTYNEQFFGPGTRLTVL.

The rearrangement uses TRBV7-8 and TRBJ2-2; D gene ambiguous. The germline gives CDR1 SGHVS, CDR2 FQNEAQ. This CDR3 comprises 15 residues. Trimming took 4 bases from V and 2 from J, leaving 11 bases between them. CDR3 sequence reads: CASSSTHLNTGELFF. Here the CDR3 DNA reads TGTGCCAGCAGCTCAACCCATTTAAACACCGGGGAGCTGTTTTTT.

This sequence joins TRBV27 and TRBJ2-1; D is perhaps TRBD2 (6 bases). The CDR3 is made up of 17 amino acids. V dropped 5 bases and J dropped 4 bases, with 21 bases sitting between them. The germline V gene has CDR1 MNHEY and CDR2 SMNVEV (reference sequence). DNA of the CDR3: TGTGCCAGCAGTCCCCAATTCCGGGACTCAATGTACAATGAGCAGTTCTTC. Its translation: CASSPQFRDSMYNEQFF.

The J gene is TRBJ1-6, the V gene TRBV7-2; D may be TRBD1 (5 bases). Germline lookup yields CDR1 SGHTA and CDR2 FQGNSA. The CDR3 sequence is 18 residues long. The V end was cut by 4 bases, the J end by 9 bases, with 25 bases between. CDR3 residues: CASSSPVGEGLHGSPLHF. CDR3 DNA sequence: TGTGCCAGCAGCTCACCGGTGGGGGAAGGCTTACATGGTTCACCCCTCCACTTT.

The chain employs TRBV4-1 and TRBJ1-1; D is unclear. Trimming took off 1 base at V and 8 bases at J, with 11 bases between the two ends. This CDR3 region has 13 residues. The V gene's germline CDR1 is MGHRA and CDR2 YSYEKL. The chain's CDR3 is CASSQGAAIEAFF. CDR3 bases: TGCGCCAGCAGCCAAGGGGCAGCCATAGAAGCTTTCTTT.

This clonotype was counted a few times. This chain joins TRBV5-4 and TRBJ2-7, with a weak D call TRBD2 (6 bases). Between the trimmed V and J ends, which lost 4 bases and 3 bases, there was a span of 17 bases. The CDR3 contains 15 residues. The germline V gene has CDR1 SGHNT and CDR2 YYREEE (reference sequence). CDR3 nucleotide sequence: TGTGCCAGCAGCGGGCAGAGGCCGGGAGTCTACGAGCAGTACTTC. Protein: CASSGQRPGVYEQYF.

The V gene is TRBV12-3 or TRBV12-4, the J gene TRBJ1-5; 10 positions agree with TRBD1. The ends lost 3 bases at V and 2 bases at J; junction bases unmatched: 4. CDR3 length: 16 amino acids. The CDR3 DNA reads TGTGCCAGCAGTTTCGCCGGGACAGGGGGCAATCAGCCCCAGCATTTT. Translating it yields CASSFAGTGGNQPQHF.

This clonotype was counted a few times. The rearrangement uses TRBV27 and TRBJ1-5; TRBD1 aligns across 10 bases. The germline CDR1 and CDR2 sequences are MNHEY and SMNVEV (reference sequence). Trimming at V came to 6 bases and at J to 2 bases, leaving 4 bases not matched to a gene. The CDR3 sequence is 15 residues long. CDR3 amino acids: CASRSGTGGNQPQHF. CDR3 DNA: TGTGCCAGCAGGTCCGGGACAGGGGGCAATCAGCCCCAGCATTTT.

The chain combines TRBV6-2 or TRBV6-3 with TRBJ2-7, with TRBD2 matching over 7 bases. Germline V gene lookup returns CDR1 MNHEY and CDR2 SVGEGT. The J segment lost 3 bases and the V segment lost 2 bases, leaving 1 base of the junction unmatched. The CDR3 spans 13 residues. The CDR3 DNA reads as TGTGCCAGCAGTTACGCGGGGGACTACGAGCAGTACTTC. Translated: CASSYAGDYEQYF.

V usage is TRBV30 and J usage is TRBJ2-2; a weak D match, TRBD2 (5 bases). The CDR3 spans 12 residues. The germline CDR1 and CDR2 sequences are GTSNPN and SVGIG (reference sequence). V was cut by 5 bases and J by 4 bases, with 8 bases left in between. The CDR3 loop reads CAWGLSTGELFF. DNA of the CDR3: TGTGCCTGGGGACTCAGCACCGGGGAGCTGTTTTTT. The whole variable domain, filled in from reference TRBV30 and TRBJ2-2, reads SQTIHQWPATLVQPVGSPLSLECTVEGTSNPNLYWYRQAAGRGLQLLFYSVGIGQISSEVPQNLSASRPQDRQFILSSKKLLLSDSGFYLCAWGLSTGELFFGEGSRLTVL.

The V and J genes are TRBV10-1 and TRBJ2-3; D remains unclear. V was clipped by 2 bases and J by 5 bases, with 17 bases between them. This CDR3 has 16 amino acids. Per germline, CDR1 WNHNN and CDR2 SYGVQD (reference sequence). The CDR3 nucleotides read TGCGCCAGCAGTGAGAGTCCCGGACCAACGGAAGATACGCAGTATTTT. Translated, it gives CASSESPGPTEDTQYF.

Turning to this clonotype: One end of the junction varies from germline; a read error may be responsible. V is TRBV29-1 and J is TRBJ1-2; no reliable D call. This CDR3 is built from 11 residues. Germline CDR1 reads SQVTM; CDR2 reads ANQGSEA. The CDR3 protein is CAGRRFYGYTF. CDR3 nucleotides: TGTGCAGGCAGACGTTTCTATGGCTACACCTTC. The entire variable domain, with the rest obtained from reference TRBV29-1 and TRBJ1-2, is as follows: SAVISQKPSRDICQRGTSLTIQCQVDSQVTMMFWYRQQPGQSLTLIATANQGSEATYESGFVIDKFPISRPNLTFSTLTVSNMSPEDSSIYLCAGRRFYGYTFGSGTRLTVV.

The chain carries TRBV2 and TRBJ1-1; D might be TRBD1 (5 bases). This CDR3 has 12 residues. Deletions cut 8 bases from V and 1 base from J, with 8 bases between. The germline CDR1 and CDR2 sequences are SNHLY and FYNNEI. The CDR3 here is CASGAENTEAFF. CDR3 sequence (DNA): TGTGCCAGCGGGGCTGAGAACACTGAAGCTTTCTTT.